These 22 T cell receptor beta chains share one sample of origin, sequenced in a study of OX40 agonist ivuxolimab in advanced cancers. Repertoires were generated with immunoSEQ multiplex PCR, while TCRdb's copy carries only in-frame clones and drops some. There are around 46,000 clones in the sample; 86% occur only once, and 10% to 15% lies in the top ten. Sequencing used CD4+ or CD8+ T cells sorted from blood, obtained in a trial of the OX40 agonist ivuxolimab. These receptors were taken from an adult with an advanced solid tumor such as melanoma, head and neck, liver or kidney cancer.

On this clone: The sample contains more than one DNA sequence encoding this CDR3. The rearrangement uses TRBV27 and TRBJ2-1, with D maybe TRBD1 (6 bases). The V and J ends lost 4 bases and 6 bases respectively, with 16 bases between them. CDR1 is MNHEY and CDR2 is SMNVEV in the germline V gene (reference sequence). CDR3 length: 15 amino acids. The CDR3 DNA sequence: TGTGCCAGCAGTTCCAGTGGGGGCCCTTTCAATGAGCAGTTCTTC. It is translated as CASSSSGGPFNEQFF.

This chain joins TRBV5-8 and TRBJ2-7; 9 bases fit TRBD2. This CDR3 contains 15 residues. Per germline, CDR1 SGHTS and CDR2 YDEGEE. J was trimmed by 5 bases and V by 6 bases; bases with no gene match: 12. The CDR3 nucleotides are TGTGCCAGCAACAAGCGGGGGGATCCTTTCCACGAGCAGTACTTC. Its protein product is CASNKRGDPFHEQYF.

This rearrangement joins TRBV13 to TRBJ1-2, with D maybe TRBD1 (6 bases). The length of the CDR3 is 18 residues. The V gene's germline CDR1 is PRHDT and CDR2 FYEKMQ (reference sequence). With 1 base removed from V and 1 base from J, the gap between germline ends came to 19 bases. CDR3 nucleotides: TGTGCCAGCAGCTTAGAGCCCCGCTGGACAGTCCTTAACTATGGCTACACCTTC. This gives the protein CASSLEPRWTVLNYGYTF. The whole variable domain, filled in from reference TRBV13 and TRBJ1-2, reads AAGVIQSPRHLIKEKRETATLKCYPIPRHDTVYWYQQGPGQDPQFLISFYEKMQSDKGSIPDRFSAQQFSDYHSELNMSSLELGDSALYFCASSLEPRWTVLNYGYTFGSGTRLTVV.

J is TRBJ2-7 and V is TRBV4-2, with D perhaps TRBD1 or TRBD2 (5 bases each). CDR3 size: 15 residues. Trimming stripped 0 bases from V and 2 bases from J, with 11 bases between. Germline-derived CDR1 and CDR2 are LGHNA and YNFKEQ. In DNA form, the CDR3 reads TGTGCCAGCAGCCAAGAGACGGGGCGCCCCTACGAGCAGTACTTC. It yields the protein CASSQETGRPYEQYF.

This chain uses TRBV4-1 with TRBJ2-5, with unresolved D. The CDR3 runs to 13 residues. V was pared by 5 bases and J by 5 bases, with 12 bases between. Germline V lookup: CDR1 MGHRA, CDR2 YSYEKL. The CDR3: CASSTGAGETQYF. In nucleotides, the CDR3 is TGCGCCAGCAGCACCGGCGCCGGGGAGACCCAGTACTTC.

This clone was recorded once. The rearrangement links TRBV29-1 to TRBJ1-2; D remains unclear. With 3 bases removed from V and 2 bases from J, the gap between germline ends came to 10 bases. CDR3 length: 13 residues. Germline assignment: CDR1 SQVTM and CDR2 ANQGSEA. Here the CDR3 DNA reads TGCAGCGTTGACCGGACGGGGAACTATGGCTACACCTTC. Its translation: CSVDRTGNYGYTF.

The chain's CDR3 is CASSLANRVGNEQFF. The CDR3 nucleotides are TGTGCCAGCAGCTTGGCGAACAGGGTGGGGAATGAGCAGTTCTTC. The chain uses TRBV5-4 and TRBJ2-1; TRBD1 is a possible D gene (6 bases). The germline V gene has CDR1 SGHNT and CDR2 YYREEE (reference sequence). This CDR3 has 15 residues. Between the trimmed V and J ends, which lost 0 bases and 7 bases, there was a span of 14 bases. The whole variable domain, remainder taken from reference TRBV5-4 and TRBJ2-1, is ETGVTQSPTHLIKTRGQQVTLRCSSQSGHNTVSWYQQALGQGPQFIFQYYREEENGRGNFPPRFSGLQFPNYSSELNVNALELDDSALYLCASSLANRVGNEQFFGPGTRLTVL.

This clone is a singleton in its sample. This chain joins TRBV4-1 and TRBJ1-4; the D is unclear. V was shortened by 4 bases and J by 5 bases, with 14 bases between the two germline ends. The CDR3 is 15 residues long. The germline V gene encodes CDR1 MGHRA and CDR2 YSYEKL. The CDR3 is CASSPREGGNEKLFF. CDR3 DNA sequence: TGCGCCAGCAGCCCGAGGGAGGGTGGGAATGAAAAACTGTTTTTT.

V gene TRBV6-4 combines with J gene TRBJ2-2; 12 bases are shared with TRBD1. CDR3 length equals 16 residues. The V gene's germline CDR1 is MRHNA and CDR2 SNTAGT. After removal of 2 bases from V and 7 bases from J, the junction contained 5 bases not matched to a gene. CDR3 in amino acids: CASSDGDRGLLGELFF. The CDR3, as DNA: TGTGCCAGCAGTGACGGGGACAGGGGGCTACTCGGGGAGCTGTTTTTT.

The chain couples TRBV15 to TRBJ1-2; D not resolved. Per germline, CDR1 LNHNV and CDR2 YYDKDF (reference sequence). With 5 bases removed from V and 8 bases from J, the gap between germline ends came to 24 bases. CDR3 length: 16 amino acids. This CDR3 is CATSVNPLAYVLGYTF. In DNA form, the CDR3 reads TGTGCCACCAGCGTAAACCCCCTAGCCTATGTTCTGGGCTACACCTTC.

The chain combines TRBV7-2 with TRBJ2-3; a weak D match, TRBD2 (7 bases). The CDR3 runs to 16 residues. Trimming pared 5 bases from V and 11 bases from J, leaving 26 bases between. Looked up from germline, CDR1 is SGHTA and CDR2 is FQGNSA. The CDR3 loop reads CASSPRGAAPPGVQYF. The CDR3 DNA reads TGTGCCAGCAGCCCCCGGGGGGCGGCCCCGCCGGGGGTGCAGTATTTT.

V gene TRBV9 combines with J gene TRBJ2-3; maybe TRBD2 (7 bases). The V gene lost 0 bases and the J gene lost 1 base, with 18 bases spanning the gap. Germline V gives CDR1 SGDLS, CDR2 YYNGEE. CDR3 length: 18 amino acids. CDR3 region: CASSVGLVGGRGTDTQYF. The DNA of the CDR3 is TGTGCCAGCAGCGTAGGGCTAGTGGGGGGGCGAGGCACAGATACGCAGTATTTT.

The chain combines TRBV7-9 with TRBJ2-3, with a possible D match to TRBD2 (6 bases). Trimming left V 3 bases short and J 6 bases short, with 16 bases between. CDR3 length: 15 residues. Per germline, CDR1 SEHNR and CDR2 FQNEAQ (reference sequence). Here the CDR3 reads CASSFPRGGGDTQYF. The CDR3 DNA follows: TGTGCCAGCAGCTTCCCCCGGGGTGGGGGGGATACGCAGTATTTT.

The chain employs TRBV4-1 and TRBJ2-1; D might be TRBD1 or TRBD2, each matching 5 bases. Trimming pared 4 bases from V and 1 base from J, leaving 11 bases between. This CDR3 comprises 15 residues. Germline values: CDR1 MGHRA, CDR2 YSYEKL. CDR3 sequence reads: CASSLGTGSYNEQFF. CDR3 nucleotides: TGCGCCAGCAGCCTTGGGACGGGTTCCTACAATGAGCAGTTCTTC.

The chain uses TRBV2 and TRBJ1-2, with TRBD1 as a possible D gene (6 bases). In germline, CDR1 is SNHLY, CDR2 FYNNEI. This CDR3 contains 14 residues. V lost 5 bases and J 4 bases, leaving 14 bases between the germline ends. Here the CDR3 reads CASSKGTPSYGYTF. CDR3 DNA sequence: TGTGCCAGCAGTAAAGGGACACCCAGCTATGGCTACACCTTC.

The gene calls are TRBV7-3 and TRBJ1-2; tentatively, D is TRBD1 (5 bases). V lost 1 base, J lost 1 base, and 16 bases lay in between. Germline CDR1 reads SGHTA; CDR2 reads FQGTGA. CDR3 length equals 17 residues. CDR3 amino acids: CASSLRPSGTDNYGYTF. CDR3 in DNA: TGTGCCAGCAGCTTAAGGCCGTCCGGGACGGATAACTATGGCTACACCTTC.

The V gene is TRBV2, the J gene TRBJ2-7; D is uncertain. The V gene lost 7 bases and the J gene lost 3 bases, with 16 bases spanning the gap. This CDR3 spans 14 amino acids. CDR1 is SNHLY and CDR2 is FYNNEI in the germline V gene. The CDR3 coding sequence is TGTGCCAGCACCAGTTATGGGCCTTACTACGAGCAGTACTTC. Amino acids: CASTSYGPYYEQYF.

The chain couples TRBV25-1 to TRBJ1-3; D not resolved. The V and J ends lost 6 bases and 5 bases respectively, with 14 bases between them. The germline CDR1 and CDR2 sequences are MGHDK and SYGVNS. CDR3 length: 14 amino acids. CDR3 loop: CASSPMDGRNTIYF. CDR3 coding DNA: TGTGCCAGCAGCCCCATGGACGGAAGAAACACCATATATTTT.

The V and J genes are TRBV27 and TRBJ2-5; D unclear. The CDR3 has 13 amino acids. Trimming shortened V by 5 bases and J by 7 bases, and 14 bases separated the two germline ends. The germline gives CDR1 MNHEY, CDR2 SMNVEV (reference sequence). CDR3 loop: CASSEADHRTQYF. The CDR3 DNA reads TGTGCCAGCAGTGAGGCAGACCACCGGACCCAGTACTTC.

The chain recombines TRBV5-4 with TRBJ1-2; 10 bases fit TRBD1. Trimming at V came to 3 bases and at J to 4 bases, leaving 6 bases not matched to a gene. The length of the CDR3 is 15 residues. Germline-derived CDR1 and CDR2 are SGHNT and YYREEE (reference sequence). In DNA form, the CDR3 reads TGTGCCAGCAGCTCCGGGACAGGGGATGGCTATGGCTACACCTTC. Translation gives CASSSGTGDGYGYTF.

CDR3 sequence: CASSSLEFGSDNEQFF. CDR3 nucleotides: TGTGCCAGCAGCTCCCTTGAGTTTGGTTCGGACAATGAGCAGTTCTTC. The genes are TRBV5-8 and TRBJ2-1, with D hard to call. The V gene lost 3 bases and the J gene lost 5 bases, with 18 bases spanning the gap. From germline, CDR1 is SGHTS and CDR2 YDEGEE. The length of the CDR3 is 16 residues.

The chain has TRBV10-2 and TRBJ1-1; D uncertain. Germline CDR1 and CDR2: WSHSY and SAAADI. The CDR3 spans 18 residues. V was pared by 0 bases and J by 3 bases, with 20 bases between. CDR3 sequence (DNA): TGCGCCAGCAGTGAGTCCGGCCAGACCCGGTTGATGGACACTGAAGCTTTCTTT. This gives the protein CASSESGQTRLMDTEAFF.